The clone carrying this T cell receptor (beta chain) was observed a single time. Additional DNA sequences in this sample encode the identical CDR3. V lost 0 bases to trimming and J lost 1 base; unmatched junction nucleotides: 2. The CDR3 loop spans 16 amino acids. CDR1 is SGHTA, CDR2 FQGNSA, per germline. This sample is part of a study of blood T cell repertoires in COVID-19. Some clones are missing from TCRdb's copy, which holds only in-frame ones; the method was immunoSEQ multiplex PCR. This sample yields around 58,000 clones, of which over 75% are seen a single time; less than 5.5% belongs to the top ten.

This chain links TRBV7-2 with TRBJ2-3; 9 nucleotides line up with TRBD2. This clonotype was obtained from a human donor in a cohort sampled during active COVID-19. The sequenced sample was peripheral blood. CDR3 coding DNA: TGTGCCAGCAGCTTAGCGGGCGGGGGGGGCACAGATACGCAGTATTTT. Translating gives CASSLAGGGGTDTQYF.